There are a few counts of the clone carrying this T cell receptor (beta chain). Its antigen is still unknown. This may be a read error, as it is one base from a much larger clone. The read comes to an end 3 residues before the CDR3 does, leaving the germline J gene to fill in the end. The germline V gene encodes CDR1 SEHNR and CDR2 FQNEAQ (reference sequence). The CDR3 covers 13 residues. The data are from a study of T cell clonality in common variable immunodeficiency. Study observations and caveats: CVID subjects showed higher TCRbeta clonality than healthy controls.

Control and CVID samples contributed equal amounts of genomic DNA. Repertoires were generated with immunoSEQ multiplex PCR, while TCRdb's copy carries only in-frame clones and drops some. There are roughly 70,000 clones in the sample, none observed a single time. Caucasian heritage predominated among both patients and controls. V usage is TRBV7-9 and J usage is TRBJ1-2; perhaps TRBD1 as D (5 bases). The source is a person aged 18 to 75 in good health. Sequences were obtained from peripheral blood mononuclear cells. Partial CDR3 DNA: TGTGCCGGCAGCTTAGCCCGACAGTACGGC. Its translation: CAGSLARQYG. The CDR3 in its entirety is CAGSLARQYGYTF.